Listed below are T cell receptor beta chains from one sample, sequenced in a study of OX40 agonist ivuxolimab in advanced cancers. Measured with immunoSEQ multiplex PCR; TCRdb has only the in-frame clones, and not every one. The table lists 70,000 to 75,000 clones, around 87% of them singletons, with around 0.99% in the top ten. The sample in question was CD4+ or CD8+ T cells sorted from blood, obtained in a trial of the OX40 agonist ivuxolimab. The receptor source for this set is an adult with an advanced solid tumor such as melanoma, head and neck, liver or kidney cancer. Each CDR3 is given with its conserved first and last residue. The D gene is left open where the match is weak. Clone size is shown for a subset of rows, as once, few, many or a class of expanded clone.

size	V	length	J	D	DNA	CDR3
.	TRBV7-2	15	TRBJ1-3	.	TGTGCCAGCAGCTTAGTACCAGGGCCTGGAAACACCATATATTTT	CASSLVPGPGNTIYF
.	TRBV11-2	15	TRBJ2-7	.	TGTGCCAGCAGCTCGAGAACAGGTTTTACGAACGAGCAGTACTTC	CASSSRTGFTNEQYF
.	TRBV9	17	TRBJ2-7	.	TGTGCCAGCAGCTCAAACCCCTCTCGCAGGGGCTCCTACGAGCAGTACTTC	CASSSNPSRRGSYEQYF
.	TRBV27	16	TRBJ2-7	TRBD2	TGTGCCAGCAGGGCGGGACCAGCGGGATCCCCCTACGAGCAGTACTTC	CASRAGPAGSPYEQYF
.	TRBV19	16	TRBJ1-3	TRBD1	TGTGCCAGTAACGACAGGGGCGCCAGCTCTGGAAACACCATATATTTT	CASNDRGASSGNTIYF
.	TRBV30	12	TRBJ2-5	.	TGTGCCTGGAGTACAGGGTCGTGGACCCAGTACTTC	CAWSTGSWTQYF
.	TRBV6-6	13	TRBJ2-7	TRBD2	TGTGCCAGCAGTTACAACGGGAGGTCCGAGCAGTACTTC	CASSYNGRSEQYF
.	TRBV6-1	11	TRBJ2-3	.	TGTGCCAGCAGGGGGTTAGATACGCAGTATTTT	CASRGLDTQYF
.	TRBV5-4	14	TRBJ2-1	TRBD2	TGTGCCAGCAGCTCGGGGACTAGCGGTCCATCCAAGTTCTTC	CASSSGTSGPSKFF
.	TRBV14	15	TRBJ2-1	TRBD2	TGTGCCAGCAGCGGGGGACTAGCGGGAAACAATGAGCAGTTCTTC	CASSGGLAGNNEQFF
once	TRBV29-1	11	TRBJ2-7	TRBD1	TGCAGCGTTGGGACAGGGAGCGAGCAGTACTTC	CSVGTGSEQYF
.	TRBV14	16	TRBJ2-3	.	TGTGCCAGCAGCCATAGTCCGGGACGAGGCACAGATACGCAGTATTTT	CASSHSPGRGTDTQYF
.	TRBV19	14	TRBJ2-7	TRBD1	TGTGCCAGTAGTAGCGACAGGGGAACCTACGAGCAGTACTTC	CASSSDRGTYEQYF
.	TRBV6-6	13	TRBJ1-4	.	TGTGCCAGCAGTTGGGACACCGAGGAAAAACTGTTTTTT	CASSWDTEEKLFF
.	TRBV18	16	TRBJ1-3	TRBD1	TGTGCCAGCTCACCGTTACAGGGGGCGCCTGGAAACACCATATATTTT	CASSPLQGAPGNTIYF
.	TRBV9	14	TRBJ2-7	.	TGTGCCAGCAGCGTAGGCCAGGGTAACTACGAGCAGTACTTC	CASSVGQGNYEQYF
.	TRBV7-9	17	TRBJ1-1	.	TGTGCCAGCAGCTTCCTAGGGGGGGCGGGATCGGACACTGAAGCTTTCTTT	CASSFLGGAGSDTEAFF
.	TRBV7-2	14	TRBJ1-4	.	TGTGCCAGCAGCCTACAGGTGTCCAATGAAAAACTGTTTTTT	CASSLQVSNEKLFF
.	TRBV19	15	TRBJ2-1	.	TGTGCCAGTAGACACCGGGCCCGTCGGGACGATGAGCAGTTCTTC	CASRHRARRDDEQFF
.	TRBV6-5	16	TRBJ1-3	.	TGTGCCAGCAGTTATCAGGGAACGAGTTCTGGAAACACCATATATTTT	CASSYQGTSSGNTIYF
.	TRBV9	16	TRBJ2-3	.	TGTGCCAGCAGCCCTAGTCGGGGAAGGAGCACAGATACGCAGTATTTT	CASSPSRGRSTDTQYF
.	TRBV19	14	TRBJ1-5	.	TGTGCCAGTAGTATCTGGGACCGCAGCCAGCCCCAGCATTTT	CASSIWDRSQPQHF
.	TRBV6-5	15	TRBJ2-3	.	TGTGCCAGCAGTTACACCTCTACTCGCACAGATACGCAGTATTTT	CASSYTSTRTDTQYF
.	TRBV7-2	14	TRBJ1-1	.	TGTGCCAGCAGCTTAGCGGCAGGGGAGTCTGAAGCTTTCTTT	CASSLAAGESEAFF
.	TRBV2	14	TRBJ1-4	.	TGTGCCAGCAGTGAGGACAACGGGGATGAAAAACTGTTTTTT	CASSEDNGDEKLFF
.	TRBV7-9	13	TRBJ2-2	.	TGTGCCAGCGGGAGCCGTGAGACCGGGGAGCTGTTTTTT	CASGSRETGELFF
.	TRBV9	15	TRBJ1-1	.	TGTGCCAGCAGCGTAGGTCCGGATGGGAGGGCTGAAGCTTTCTTT	CASSVGPDGRAEAFF
.	TRBV7-2	15	TRBJ2-1	TRBD2	TGTGCCAGCAGCTCGAGCGGGGGTCCCCACAATGAGCAGTTCTTC	CASSSSGGPHNEQFF